This is a list of T cell receptor beta chains from one sample in a study of blood T cell repertoires in COVID-19. Here immunoSEQ multiplex PCR was the method, and the copy in TCRdb shows in-frame clones only, minus some. Of fewer than 80,000 clones in the sample, roughly 86% were seen once. The specimen sequenced was peripheral blood. These receptors all come from a woman between 50 and 59 years old with active or convalescent COVID-19. The CDR3 runs from the conserved cysteine through the conserved F or W. A D gene is named only where the DNA matches it firmly. Only part of the rows carry a size: once, few, many, or a class if the clone is expanded.

d_call	clone_size	v_call	j_call	cdr3_nt	cdr3_aa
.	.	TRBV5-4	TRBJ1-2	TGTGCCAGCAGCTTGGGGGGACAATCTAACTATGGCTACACCTTC	CASSLGGQSNYGYTF
TRBD1	once	TRBV19	TRBJ1-5	TGTGCCAGTAGAAACCGGGACAGGGGAGTGGGTCAGCCCCAGCATTTT	CASRNRDRGVGQPQHF
TRBD2	medium-sized	TRBV7-2	TRBJ2-3	TGTGCCAGCAGCTTAAGACTAGCGGGAGCAGATACGCAGTATTTT	CASSLRLAGADTQYF
TRBD1	.	TRBV10-2	TRBJ1-5	TGCGCCAGCACCCCGGACAGGGTTGGGCAGCCCCAGCATTTT	CASTPDRVGQPQHF
TRBD2	.	TRBV6-5	TRBJ2-2	TGTGCCAGCAGTTACCTAGCGGGAGGGCTTTGGGAGCTGTTTTTT	CASSYLAGGLWELFF
.	.	TRBV7-2	TRBJ2-2	TGTGCCAGCAGCCCCATTCTAACGAGCGGGGAGCTGTTTTTT	CASSPILTSGELFF
.	.	TRBV7-6	TRBJ2-7	TGTGCCAGCAGCTTAGCGAAAGGTCAGGGTAAGGCCTACGAGCAGTACTTC	CASSLAKGQGKAYEQYF
TRBD2	.	TRBV5-1	TRBJ2-3	TGCGCCAGCGGAGCGGGAGTTCGCACAGATACGCAGTATTTT	CASGAGVRTDTQYF
.	.	TRBV5-8	TRBJ1-2	TGTGCCAGCACAATGGGGGGGGCCGGCGGCTACACCTTC	CASTMGGAGGYTF
TRBD2	.	TRBV12-5	TRBJ2-5	TGTGCTAGTGGTTTGCCGGGGGGGACCCAGTACTTC	CASGLPGGTQYF
.	.	TRBV7-2	TRBJ2-1	TGTGCCAGCAGCTTACAGCAGCGATCGAATGAGCAGTTCTTC	CASSLQQRSNEQFF
.	few	TRBV5-6	TRBJ2-3	TGTGCCAGCAGCTTCATGGGCGTTGGGACAGATACGCAGTATTTT	CASSFMGVGTDTQYF
TRBD2	.	TRBV19	TRBJ2-7	TGTGCCAGTAGCCCCGCTCGAGCGGGAGTGAGCTACGAGCAGTACTTC	CASSPARAGVSYEQYF
.	.	TRBV4-2	TRBJ1-3	TGTGCCAGCAGATTAGCTCATCGCTCTGGAAACACCATATATTTT	CASRLAHRSGNTIYF
.	once	TRBV4-1	TRBJ1-1	TGCGCCAGCAGCCAAGAACAGTTCGGTCCCCTTGGGGCTTTCTTT	CASSQEQFGPLGAFF
.	.	TRBV24-1	TRBJ1-2	TGTGCCACCAGTGAGGGCAGGGGCTATGGCTACACCTTC	CATSEGRGYGYTF
.	.	TRBV7-3	TRBJ2-7	TGTGCCAGCAGCTTAGGCAACGAGCAGTACTTC	CASSLGNEQYF
TRBD1	.	TRBV5-1	TRBJ2-5	TGCGCCAGCAGCCGGACAGGGGCGAGCCAAGAGACCCAGTACTTC	CASSRTGASQETQYF
.	.	TRBV20-1	TRBJ1-2	TGCAGTGCGGGAAGACAGCGTGGCTACACCTTC	CSAGRQRGYTF
.	.	TRBV5-4	TRBJ2-1	TGTGCCAGCAGCCCTAGCCCGGCCGGGTATAGCTACAATGAGCAGTTCTTC	CASSPSPAGYSYNEQFF
TRBD2	.	TRBV27	TRBJ2-1	TGTGCCAGCAGTTCCCTACTAGCGGGGAGCTCCTACAATGAGCAGTTCTTC	CASSSLLAGSSYNEQFF
.	few	TRBV6-5	TRBJ2-7	TGTGCCAGCATTGGGGACTTCCCCTACTACGAGCAGTACTTC	CASIGDFPYYEQYF
TRBD2	few	TRBV11-2	TRBJ2-1	TGTGCCAGCAGCGCCTACAGGACTAGCGCGAACAATGAGCAGTTCTTC	CASSAYRTSANNEQFF
.	.	TRBV6-1	TRBJ2-1	TGTGCCAGCAGTGAATCTGGTGGGGCCGTTCCCTACAATGAGCAGTTCTTC	CASSESGGAVPYNEQFF
TRBD1	.	TRBV30	TRBJ1-1	TGTGCCTGGAGTTACAGGGGTAACACTGAAGCTTTCTTT	CAWSYRGNTEAFF
.	.	TRBV9	TRBJ1-1	TGTGCCAGCAGCGTAGGGCAGGCTAACACTGAAGCTTTCTTT	CASSVGQANTEAFF
TRBD1	once	TRBV5-1	TRBJ2-5	TGCGCCAGCAGTTCACTAGGGACAGGGGGCTCGGAGACCCAGTACTTC	CASSSLGTGGSETQYF
.	few	TRBV5-5	TRBJ1-5	TGTGCCAGCAGCTTGGGCAGGGATCAGCCCCAGCATTTT	CASSLGRDQPQHF
.	.	TRBV19	TRBJ2-6	TGTGCCAGTAGTACCTGGGGGCGAGTGGCCGGGGCCAACGTCCTGACTTTC	CASSTWGRVAGANVLTF
TRBD1	.	TRBV5-1	TRBJ2-1	TGCGCCAGCAGTCTTCAACCTCCGGGACAGGGGGCCAATGAGCAGTTCTTC	CASSLQPPGQGANEQFF
TRBD2	.	TRBV6-5	TRBJ2-7	TGTGCCAGCAGCTCCTTAGCGGGTCGGTACGAGCAGTACTTC	CASSSLAGRYEQYF
TRBD1	.	TRBV6-5	TRBJ1-1	TGTGCCAGCAACCTGGACAGGGGGCGAACTGAAGCTTTCTTT	CASNLDRGRTEAFF
.	.	TRBV30	TRBJ2-1	TGTGCCTGGAGTGTAGGGGCAGTCAATGAGCAGTTCTTC	CAWSVGAVNEQFF
TRBD2	.	TRBV5-4	TRBJ2-1	TGTGCCAGCAGCCCCGGGGCTAGCGGGAGTATTCTCTTTTTAAACAATGAGCAGTTCTTC	CASSPGASGSILFLNNEQFF
TRBD1	.	TRBV5-1	TRBJ1-2	TGCGCCAGCAGCTCACAGGGGGACAGACGCTATGGCTACACCTTC	CASSSQGDRRYGYTF
TRBD1	once	TRBV6-1	TRBJ1-2	TGTGCCAGCAGTGAAGGAGGGACAGGGGCTATAGGCTACACCTTC	CASSEGGTGAIGYTF